The clone carrying this T cell receptor (beta chain) was counted many times. The antigen remains unidentified. The sample is drawn from a study of T-cell reconstitution after alpha-beta-depleted transplantation in children. Study-wide findings and caveats: T-cell numbers and diversity one year post-transplant derived largely from freshly generated T cells. Roughly two months post-transplant, alpha-beta T cells reportedly originated from several hundred graft clones that had expanded.

Preparing the TCRbeta library involved the use of unique molecular identifiers. TCRdb ran MiXCR on the PCR reads and lists one entry per CDR3 protein. The sample consists of hundreds of thousands of distinct CDR3 sequences, 23% of them appearing once. The CDR3 has 16 residues. Losses at the gene ends were 5 bases for V and 9 bases for J; bases not matched to a gene: 15. Germline V lookup: CDR1 SGHVS, CDR2 FNYEAQ. Sequencing was performed on PBMCs, mostly from graft donor cells, taken 360 days after TCRalphabeta/CD19-depleted stem cell transplant. This rearrangement joins TRBV7-6 to TRBJ2-1; TRBD2 matches 8 bases. The sequence was collected from a boy under two years old who had a stem cell transplant for acute myeloid leukemia, so the T cells may come from the graft donor. The CDR3 region is CASSTPGGRESGEQFF. DNA of the CDR3: TGTGCCAGCAGCACACCGGGGGGGCGCGAGTCTGGTGAGCAGTTCTTC.